This TCR beta chain was sequenced during a study of shared clonotypes between healthy human individuals (TCRdb year 2020). A note on the overall study: The cohort included three men and two women between 18 and 49 years of age. Between about 0.9 and 10 billion PBMCs per donor were obtained by leukapheresis. The study deeply sequenced blood TCR repertoires of roughly five healthy adults to estimate repertoire size and the extent of clonotype sharing between individuals. For each donor, CD4 naive and CD4 memory were each run on three plates, CD8 naive on two plates, and CD8 memory on one plate. To increase sequencing depth and limit assay-specific biases, TCR repertoire library preparation and sequencing were carried out by different laboratories using diverse techniques. The study at large found these results: Based on pairwise subsampling, the degree of clonotype sharing among donors was expected to be affected by sequencing depth. Naive subsets generally had larger estimated clonotype richness than memory subsets did. Rarefaction of sorted-subset datasets indicated incomplete sequencing despite the large sequencing depth. Sampling was restricted to blood, and TCR repertoires in tissue are likely to differ from TCR repertoires in blood. Across a handful of donors, approximately 5% of naive CD4, around 3.3% of naive CD8, 2.3% of memory CD4, and roughly 0.4% of memory CD8 clonotypes were shared. Compared with non-shared clonotypes, clonotypes shared by all four sorted-subset donors had higher generation probabilities. The small number of donors limited the genetic and exposure-history diversity represented.

Remarks on this clone: This clone's antigen is unknown. Base qualities are not recorded, but no much larger clone differs from it by a single base.

The donors were healthy, HIV-negative adults with no recently reported acute infections or vaccinations. Every donor was a Caucasian adult living in Nashville, Tennessee, USA. Magnetic negative selection was used to enrich CD4+ T cells, after which naive cells were positively selected on CD45RA and the negative fraction became the memory subset. After blood collection by leukapheresis, PBMCs were isolated using Ficoll-Histopaque density gradient centrifugation and then cryopreserved in the vapor phase of liquid nitrogen. Purity and quantity of every magnetically sorted T cell population were checked by analytical flow cytometry. Genomic DNA was isolated from each sorted fraction and quantified by UV absorbance on a Nanodrop 2000c. Using the deep immunoSEQ assay, multiplex PCR amplified TCR CDR3 regions from genomic DNA. For each cell subset, the extracted genomic DNA was distributed evenly across all wells of several immunoSEQ 96-well plates, and each plate served as one replicate. For sorted subsets, 200 to 250 ng genomic DNA, equal to tens of thousands of T cell genomes, was loaded into each replicate PCR. The purified libraries were quantified using a Qubit 3.0 fluorometer, sized with a Bioanalyzer 2100, and then quantified again using the KAPA Library Quantification kit. A separate single-read 150-cycle Illumina NextSeq 550 flow cell was used to sequence each immunoSEQ 96-well plate. On the authors' methods: Because the immunoSEQ output included only junctional sequences and no quality scores, the filtering could not be the same as the filtering used for full-length reads. To assign V/J genes and CDR3, sequences were annotated using PyIR, a Python wrapper for IgBLAST v1.9, with IMGT germline references. Any read was removed if the V/J assignment was weak (E-value above 1e-6), the CDR3 was missing, or the read contained stop codons, out-of-frame junctions, or ambiguous translated residues. V3J clonotypes were defined as sequences sharing an identical inferred V gene, J gene, and CDR3 amino acid sequence. Percentage overlap between repertoires was computed as shared unique clonotypes divided by the size of the smaller repertoire. Three approaches were used to assess repertoire richness: RTK rarefaction, the Chao1 estimator, and Recon v2.1 estimates of unobserved clonotypes. OLGA was used to compute generation probabilities for all TCRbeta clonotypes that the gDNA method yielded from several donors. Entries here come from immuneACCESS through TCRdb and include only in-frame sequences with V and J called. Some clones fail to appear in such tables; in the studies checked, an unresolved V gene covers under half of the shortfall, and the cause of the remainder is unknown. V, J and clone size were drawn from that table, and D and trimming were deduced from the DNA. This sample lists 2,100,000 or so clones; under 97% were detected once. The ten biggest clones cover around 0.13% of the sample.

V is clipped by 0 bases and J by 6 bases, and the sequence between their germline boundaries is 3 bases long. Including the terminal cysteine and phenylalanine, the CDR3 comprises 11 residues. Only CDR3 DNA remains: 33 bases, in frame from the first base. The sample was naive CD4+ T cells sorted from blood. The sample's cell subset or site, from its label and the paper: CD45RA+ positively selected. The chain joins TRBV5-3 to TRBJ2-5, with the identity of the D gene unclear. TRBV5-3 is designated an ORF whose function remains uncertain. The source is a man younger than 30 in good health. The DNA reads TGTGCCAGAAGCTTGGATAAGACCCAGTACTTC. This gives the protein CARSLDKTQYF.